This TCR beta chain emerged from a study of T cell changes during pregnancy in multiple sclerosis. In regard to this clone: A much bigger clone sits one base away, suggesting this may be a read error. Other DNA sequences of this sample code for an identical CDR3.

Profiled with immunoSEQ multiplex PCR; TCRdb holds only in-frame clones, not every one. The sample includes 65,000 to 90,000 clones, approximately 92% of them seen just once. CDR3 length: 14 residues. The germline CDR1 and CDR2 sequences are SEHNR and FQNEAQ (reference sequence). J lost 2 bases, V lost 8 bases, and 7 bases had no gene match. V usage is TRBV7-9 and J usage is TRBJ2-5; 8 nucleotides agree with TRBD2. The receptor was isolated from a female donor in good health, enrolled as a control in a pregnancy study. Sample: peripheral blood, taken in the third trimester of pregnancy. Here the CDR3 DNA reads TGTGCCAGCGAAGGGACTAGGGGGCAAGAGACCCAGTACTTC. Translating it yields CASEGTRGQETQYF.